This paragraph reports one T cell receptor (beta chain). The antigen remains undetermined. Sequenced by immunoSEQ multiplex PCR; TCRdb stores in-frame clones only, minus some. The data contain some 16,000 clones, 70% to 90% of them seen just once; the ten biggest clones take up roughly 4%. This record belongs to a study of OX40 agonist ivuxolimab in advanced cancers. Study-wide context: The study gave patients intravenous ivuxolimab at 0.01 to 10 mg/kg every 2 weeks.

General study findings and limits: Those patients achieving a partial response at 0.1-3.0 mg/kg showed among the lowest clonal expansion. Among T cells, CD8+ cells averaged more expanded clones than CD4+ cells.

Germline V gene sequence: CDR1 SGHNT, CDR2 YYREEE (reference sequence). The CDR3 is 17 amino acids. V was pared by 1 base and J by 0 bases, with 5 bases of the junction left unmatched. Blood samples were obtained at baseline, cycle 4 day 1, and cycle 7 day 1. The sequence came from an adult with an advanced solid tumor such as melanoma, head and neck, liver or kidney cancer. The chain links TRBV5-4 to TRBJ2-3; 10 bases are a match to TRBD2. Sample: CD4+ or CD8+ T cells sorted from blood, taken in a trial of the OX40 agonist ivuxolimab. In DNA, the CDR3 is TGTGCCAGCAGCTTGCTTGTAGCGGGAGGTAGCACAGATACGCAGTATTTT. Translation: CASSLLVAGGSTDTQYF.